Sequencing of this T cell receptor beta chain was carried out in a study of blood T cells in healthy people across ages. Then a second PCR, running roughly 7 to 11 cycles, was carried out with a sample-barcoded 5' primer and a J-beta primer mix. One entry per CDR3 protein, called by TCRdb with MiXCR from the 5' RACE reads. The table has over 1.5 million distinct CDR3 sequences, about 49% seen once; the top ten hold over 2%. Of note for this clonotype: This may stem from a read error, because a much larger clone lies one nucleotide away.

This TCR came from a woman between 40 and 55 years old in good health. Sequencing used blood.

CDR3 region: CASSGGLVKNIQYF. CDR3 nucleotide sequence: TGTGCCAGCAGTGGGGGACTAGTCAAAAACATTCAGTACTTC. V and J are TRBV6-5 and TRBJ2-4, with 8 positions matching TRBD2. CDR1 is MNHEY and CDR2 is SVGAGI in the germline V gene. J was trimmed by 3 bases and V by 5 bases; bases with no gene match: 3. The CDR3 totals 14 residues.